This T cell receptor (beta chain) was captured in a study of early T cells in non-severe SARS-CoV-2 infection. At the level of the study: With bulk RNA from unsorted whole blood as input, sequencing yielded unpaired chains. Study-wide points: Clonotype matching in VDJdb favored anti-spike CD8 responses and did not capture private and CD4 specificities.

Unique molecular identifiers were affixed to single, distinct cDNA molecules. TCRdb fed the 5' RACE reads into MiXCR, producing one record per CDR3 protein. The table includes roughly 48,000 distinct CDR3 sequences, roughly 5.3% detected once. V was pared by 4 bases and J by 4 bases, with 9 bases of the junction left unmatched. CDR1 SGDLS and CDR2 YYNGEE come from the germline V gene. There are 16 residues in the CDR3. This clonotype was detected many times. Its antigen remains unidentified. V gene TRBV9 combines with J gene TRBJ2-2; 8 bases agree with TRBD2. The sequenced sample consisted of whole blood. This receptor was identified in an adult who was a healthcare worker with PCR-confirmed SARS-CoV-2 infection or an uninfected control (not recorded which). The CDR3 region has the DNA TGTGCCAGCAGCCCCCTCCCGCGGGGGGCCACCGGGGAGCTGTTTTTT. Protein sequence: CASSPLPRGATGELFF.